The entry below gives a single T cell receptor (beta chain) sequence along with its context. Sequencing was performed with immunoSEQ multiplex PCR; in TCRdb, only in-frame clones are kept and a portion is missing. The sample lists around 180,000 clones; approximately 90% were seen once. This CDR3 has 15 amino acids. V was cut by 5 bases and J by 0 bases, with 11 bases left in between. From germline, CDR1 is KGHSH and CDR2 LQKENI. The entry originates in a study of blood T cell repertoires in COVID-19. Study information: Samples came from the United States, Italy and Spain, spanning acute and convalescent COVID-19. PBMCs, B-cell-depleted T cells, or T cells provided the cDNA or gDNA that made up the material.

The genes are TRBV18 and TRBJ1-5; a weak D match, TRBD1 (6 bases). Sequencing input: peripheral blood. The sequence came from a human donor in a cohort sampled during active COVID-19. The CDR3 protein is CASSEQGISNQPQHF. The CDR3 region has the DNA TGTGCCAGCTCAGAACAGGGAATTAGCAATCAGCCCCAGCATTTT.